The 27 T cell receptor beta chains below all came from one sample that was sequenced in a study of shared clonotypes between healthy human individuals. Cells designated naive CD8 were CD45RO-negative and were positively selected for CCR7, with terminally differentiated effector memory CD45RA+ cells excluded. Clones were read by immunoSEQ multiplex PCR, and TCRdb kept only the in-frame ones, dropping some. This table has around 1.9 million clones, roughly 91% appearing once. The sequencing sample was made of naive CD8+ T cells from PBMCs. The source of these receptors is a man aged 18 to 30 in good health. Some clones in this sample may be carry-over from other donors' samples.

The V gene is TRBV10-3, the J gene TRBJ2-3; D not certain. V shed 2 bases and J shed 3 bases, with 9 bases lying between them. The germline CDR1 and CDR2 sequences are ENHRY and SYGVKD. The CDR3 is made up of 14 amino acids. Here the CDR3 DNA reads TGTGCCATCAGTGAGAACCTCGAGACAGATACGCAGTATTTT. Protein sequence: CAISENLETDTQYF.

J is TRBJ2-2 and V is TRBV7-9; D is unclear. With 5 bases removed from V and 1 base from J, the gap between germline ends came to 17 bases. Germline V gives CDR1 SEHNR, CDR2 FQNEAQ (reference sequence). CDR3 length: 17 residues. CDR3 DNA: TGTGCCAGCAGCCTCCGGGCTGAGACATTGAACACCGGGGAGCTGTTTTTT. Protein product: CASSLRAETLNTGELFF.

J is TRBJ1-3 and V is TRBV28; 7 bases fit TRBD1. In germline, CDR1 is MDHEN, CDR2 SYDVKM. The CDR3 runs 16 residues. J was trimmed by 3 bases and V by 7 bases; bases with no gene match: 12. The CDR3 spells CASKPSEGGFGNTIYF. CDR3 bases: TGTGCCAGCAAGCCATCGGAAGGGGGCTTTGGAAACACCATATATTTT.

Comment on this clone: A junction end diverges from the germline sequence, so it may reflect a read error. The chain joins TRBV7-9 to TRBJ2-4; D is perhaps TRBD2 (5 bases). Germline V gives CDR1 SEHNR, CDR2 FQNEAQ (reference sequence). The CDR3 contains 15 residues. The CDR3 loop reads CASSFSGVSKNIQYF. CDR3 nucleotide sequence: TGTGCCAGCAGCTTCTCCGGGGTATCCAAAAACATTCAGTATTTC.

This chain connects TRBV28 to TRBJ2-1, with 10 positions matching TRBD1. Germline CDR1 reads MDHEN; CDR2 reads SYDVKM. Germline trimming cut 6 bases from V and 3 bases from J; bases unmatched to any gene: 5. The CDR3 length is 15 residues. The CDR3 spells CASRKTGGFYNEQFF. Written as DNA, the CDR3 is TGTGCCAGCAGGAAGACAGGGGGCTTCTACAATGAGCAGTTCTTC.

The rearrangement links TRBV6-1 to TRBJ1-2, with no clear D. Trimming stripped 8 bases from V and 0 bases from J, with 10 bases between. The CDR3 is 13 residues long. The germline V gene has CDR1 MNHNS and CDR2 SASEGT. CDR3 in DNA: TGTGCCAGCGACGGAATCACTAACTATGGCTACACCTTC. Translation: CASDGITNYGYTF.

V gene TRBV11-2 combines with J gene TRBJ2-5, with D possibly called TRBD1 or TRBD2 (5 bases each). Germline V gene data show CDR1 as SGHAT and CDR2 as FQNNGV. CDR3 length: 13 residues. V gave up 7 bases and J gave up 7 bases, with 16 bases separating them. The CDR3 DNA reads as TGTGCCAGCACCCTGGTCGGGGCGGGGACCCAGTACTTC. This codes for CASTLVGAGTQYF.

The chain employs TRBV11-2 and TRBJ2-5; the match to TRBD2 covers 13 bases. The CDR3 totals 18 residues. Germline CDR1 and CDR2: SGHAT and FQNNGV. V shed 1 base and J 1 base; nucleotides not matched to a gene: 6. The CDR3 sequence is CASSLGWTSGRGQETQYF. As DNA, the CDR3 is TGTGCCAGCAGCTTAGGCTGGACTAGCGGGAGAGGCCAAGAGACCCAGTACTTC.

In this sample, this clone turned up once. The rearrangement uses TRBV7-9 and TRBJ2-5; 7 nucleotides match TRBD2. Germline V CDR1 and CDR2: SEHNR, FQNEAQ (reference sequence). The CDR3 consists of 16 residues. V lost 5 bases to trimming and J lost 3 bases; unmatched junction nucleotides: 12. The CDR3 DNA is TGTGCCAGCAGCCTTTACTGGACTAGATCGGAAGAGACCCAGTACTTC. Protein product: CASSLYWTRSEETQYF.

The J gene is TRBJ2-7, the V gene TRBV27; possibly TRBD2 for D (5 bases). The V gene lost 5 bases and the J gene lost 2 bases, with 16 bases spanning the gap. The CDR3 runs 15 residues. The germline gives CDR1 MNHEY, CDR2 SMNVEV (reference sequence). The DNA of the CDR3 is TGTGCCAGCAGTATCCCGGGGAGCCACACCTACGAGCAGTACTTC. Translating it yields CASSIPGSHTYEQYF.

This clone was seen a few times. The sample carries other DNA sequences with the same CDR3. The rearrangement links TRBV7-9 to TRBJ2-7, with 12 bases identical to TRBD2. V was clipped by 4 bases and J by 4 bases; unmatched bases: 2. The CDR3 has 14 amino acids. Germline V gene sequence: CDR1 SEHNR, CDR2 FQNEAQ (reference sequence). DNA for the CDR3: TGTGCCAGCAGCTCGACTAGCGGGAGTTACGAGCAGTACTTC. Translation: CASSSTSGSYEQYF.

The chain couples TRBV10-3 to TRBJ2-5; 7 bases agree with TRBD1. The germline CDR1 and CDR2 sequences are ENHRY and SYGVKD. The CDR3 extends over 15 amino acids. V lost 3 bases, J lost 5 bases, and 9 bases stayed unmatched. The CDR3 here is CAISEGNRGEETQYF. CDR3 DNA sequence: TGTGCCATCAGTGAAGGGAACAGGGGTGAGGAGACCCAGTACTTC.

A word on this clone: Other DNA sequences in the same sample also yield this CDR3. The rearrangement joins TRBV9 to TRBJ1-1; D not certain. The CDR3 totals 13 residues. The V end lost 0 bases, the J end lost 4 bases, and 7 bases lay between the germline ends. Germline V gene lookup returns CDR1 SGDLS and CDR2 YYNGEE. The CDR3 DNA follows: TGTGCCAGCAGCGTAGTGGGTAGCACTGAAGCTTTCTTT. Its translation: CASSVVGSTEAFF.

The chain recombines TRBV19 with TRBJ1-5; 11 nucleotides align to TRBD1. This CDR3 comprises 16 residues. J was trimmed by 5 bases and V by 1 base; bases with no gene match: 4. Per germline, CDR1 LNHDA and CDR2 SQIVND (reference sequence). CDR3 sequence: CASSIARTGGDQPQHF. As DNA, the CDR3 is TGTGCCAGTAGTATAGCCCGGACAGGGGGCGATCAGCCCCAGCATTTT.

This chain uses TRBV5-1 with TRBJ1-4; possibly TRBD1 for D (5 bases). With 6 bases removed from V and 5 bases from J, the gap between germline ends came to 17 bases. This CDR3 contains 15 residues. Germline CDR1 reads SGHRS; CDR2 reads YFSETQ. DNA of the CDR3: TGCGCCAGCACCCGCAATCCAGGGACCAATGAAAAACTGTTTTTT. Residues: CASTRNPGTNEKLFF.

The chain carries TRBV27 and TRBJ2-1, with TRBD2 as a possible D gene (5 bases). With 7 bases removed from V and 4 bases from J, the gap between germline ends came to 14 bases. This CDR3 comprises 14 residues. Germline V lookup: CDR1 MNHEY, CDR2 SMNVEV (reference sequence). CDR3 in DNA: TGTGCCAGCATAATGCACCGGGGATACAATGAGCAGTTCTTC. Its protein product is CASIMHRGYNEQFF.

The chain has TRBV10-3 and TRBJ2-5; 10 bases match TRBD1. Germline V gene lookup returns CDR1 ENHRY and CDR2 SYGVKD. The trim removed 3 bases at V and 5 bases at J, leaving 6 bases unmatched. The CDR3 spans 15 residues. The CDR3, as DNA: TGTGCCATCAGTGAAGGGACAGGGGACGGGGAGACCCAGTACTTC. This sequence encodes CAISEGTGDGETQYF.

Turning to this clone: Other DNA sequences in this sample translate to the same CDR3. This chain links TRBV7-9 with TRBJ1-1; D remains unclear. The CDR3 has 12 amino acids. V was clipped by 0 bases and J by 8 bases, with 7 bases between them. Germline values: CDR1 SEHNR, CDR2 FQNEAQ (reference sequence). The CDR3 region is CASSLAGREAFF. CDR3 in DNA: TGTGCCAGCAGCTTAGCAGGCAGGGAAGCTTTCTTT.

Comments on this clone: Other DNA sequences within the sample encode an identical CDR3. This chain's CDR3 is CASSLGAAYNEQFF. The CDR3 DNA is TGCGCCAGCAGCTTGGGGGCAGCCTACAATGAGCAGTTCTTC. V usage is TRBV5-1 and J usage is TRBJ2-1; no clear D gene. Germline CDR1 is SGHRS and CDR2 is YFSETQ. This CDR3 contains 14 residues. V lost 0 bases and J lost 2, with 6 bases in between.

V gene TRBV9 combines with J gene TRBJ1-2; 7 bases are a match to TRBD1. The CDR3 extends over 12 amino acids. Trimming removed 4 bases from V and 7 bases from J; junction bases left unmatched: 4. Germline CDR1 is SGDLS and CDR2 is YYNGEE. The CDR3 loop reads CASSSGGSGYTF. The CDR3 nucleotides read TGTGCCAGCAGCTCAGGGGGTTCTGGCTACACCTTC.

The V and J genes are TRBV27 and TRBJ1-5; tentatively, D is TRBD1 (5 bases). Germline CDR1 is MNHEY and CDR2 is SMNVEV (reference sequence). Trimming pared 3 bases from V and 7 bases from J, leaving 13 bases between. This CDR3 has 14 residues. CDR3 DNA: TGTGCCAGCAGTTTCATAGGGGCTTCACAGCCCCAGCATTTT. This encodes CASSFIGASQPQHF.

The V gene is TRBV9, the J gene TRBJ2-1; no definite D call. This CDR3 is 14 amino acids long. Trimming left V 4 bases short and J 3 bases short, with 11 bases between. The germline V gene encodes CDR1 SGDLS and CDR2 YYNGEE. The CDR3 is CASSPTWGYNEQFF. CDR3 bases: TGTGCCAGCAGCCCCACCTGGGGCTACAATGAGCAGTTCTTC.

The gene calls are TRBV4-1 and TRBJ1-2; 8 bases are shared with TRBD1. The CDR3 totals 16 residues. V shed 0 bases, J shed 8 bases, and the junction held 11 bases outside the gene matches. Germline loops: CDR1 MGHRA, CDR2 YSYEKL. CDR3 in amino acids: CASSQDRTGGSGGYTF. As DNA, the CDR3 is TGCGCCAGCAGCCAAGATAGAACAGGGGGTTCGGGGGGCTACACCTTC.

The V gene is TRBV27, the J gene TRBJ2-7; 10 bases fit TRBD2. CDR3 length: 16 amino acids. Germline V CDR1 and CDR2: MNHEY, SMNVEV (reference sequence). V was pared by 0 bases and J by 6 bases, with 8 bases of the junction left unmatched. CDR3 bases: TGTGCCAGCAGTTTATCCGTAGCTAGCGGGAGAGGCGAGCAGTACTTC. It codes for CASSLSVASGRGEQYF.

V is TRBV27 and J is TRBJ2-1; D gene unclear. This CDR3 is built from 13 residues. V was clipped by 2 bases and J by 12 bases, with 14 bases between them. The germline gives CDR1 MNHEY, CDR2 SMNVEV (reference sequence). The CDR3 region is CASSLSYGSPQFF. In nucleotides, the CDR3 is TGTGCCAGCAGTTTAAGTTACGGGTCCCCGCAGTTCTTC.

The rearrangement links TRBV9 to TRBJ1-4; D may be TRBD1 (6 bases). The CDR3 covers 14 residues. V dropped 3 bases and J dropped 6 bases, with 12 bases sitting between them. Germline V gene sequence: CDR1 SGDLS, CDR2 YYNGEE. As DNA, the CDR3 is TGTGCCAGCAGCGAGGACAGCCGTCATGAAAAACTGTTTTTT. Translated, it gives CASSEDSRHEKLFF.

The V gene is TRBV19, the J gene TRBJ2-7, with TRBD1 matching 10 bases. Germline V gene data show CDR1 as LNHDA and CDR2 as SQIVND (reference sequence). After removal of 5 bases from V and 7 bases from J, the junction contained 14 bases not matched to a gene. The CDR3 runs to 16 residues. The CDR3 sequence is CASSLSPGQGFQEQYF. The CDR3 DNA sequence: TGTGCCAGTAGTCTCAGCCCGGGACAGGGGTTTCAAGAGCAGTACTTC.